The next 16 T cell receptor beta chains were all read from a single sample in a study of blood T cell repertoires in COVID-19. Method: immunoSEQ multiplex PCR; TCRdb's copy keeps in-frame clones and lacks some. This sample has around 170,000 clones, with approximately 80% found just once. Specimen: PBMCs or T cells enriched from blood (not recorded which). Receptors originate from a man in his 60s who had been exposed to COVID-19.

V usage is TRBV5-4 and J usage is TRBJ2-7; 10 nucleotides agree with TRBD2. Trimming at V came to 4 bases and at J to 4 bases, leaving 11 bases not matched to a gene. The CDR3 length is 16 residues. CDR1 and CDR2 (germline): SGHNT, YYREEE (reference sequence). CDR3 DNA: TGTGCCAGCAGCAGAACAACGGGACTAGCGTTGTACGAGCAGTACTTC. Translation gives CASSRTTGLALYEQYF.

This chain links TRBV7-2 with TRBJ2-7; D possibly corresponds to TRBD2 (6 bases). The V end lost 1 base, the J end lost 1 base, and 14 bases lay between the germline ends. Germline CDR1 is SGHTA and CDR2 is FQGNSA. The CDR3 contains 16 residues. The CDR3 loop is CASSLGRSGFSYEQYF. The CDR3, as DNA: TGTGCCAGCAGCTTAGGGAGGAGCGGGTTTTCCTACGAGCAGTACTTC.

The genes are TRBV14 and TRBJ1-3; D gene unclear. Germline V gene sequence: CDR1 SGHDN, CDR2 FVKESK. V was pared by 0 bases and J by 3 bases, with 12 bases between. The length of the CDR3 is 16 residues. As DNA, the CDR3 is TGTGCCAGCAGCCAAGACATCGCGGGGAGTGGAAACACCATATATTTT. Translated, it gives CASSQDIAGSGNTIYF. The entire variable domain, with the rest obtained from reference TRBV14 and TRBJ1-3, is as follows: EAGVTQFPSHSVIEKGQTVTLRCDPISGHDNLYWYRRVMGKEIKFLLHFVKESKQDESGMPNNRFLAERTGGTYSTLKVQPAELEDSGVYFCASSQDIAGSGNTIYFGEGSWLTVV.

The chain joins TRBV7-2 to TRBJ1-6, with TRBD1 matching 8 bases. The germline V gene encodes CDR1 SGHTA and CDR2 FQGNSA. The CDR3 has 12 amino acids. V shed 5 bases and J 11 bases; nucleotides not matched to a gene: 2. The CDR3 DNA sequence: TGTGCCAGCAGCCGGGACAGGCCACCCCTCCACTTT. Encoded protein: CASSRDRPPLHF.

This clone was detected a few times. The genes are TRBV7-9 and TRBJ2-5; D might be TRBD2 (6 bases). The germline V gene has CDR1 SEHNR and CDR2 FQNEAQ (reference sequence). CDR3 length equals 16 residues. The germline V and J ends were trimmed by 1 base and 3 bases, with 15 bases remaining between them. CDR3 amino acids: CASSLGAAGRKETQYF. For the CDR3, the DNA is TGTGCCAGCAGCTTAGGCGCGGCAGGGAGGAAAGAGACCCAGTACTTC. Using reference TRBV7-9 and TRBJ2-5 for the parts outside the CDR3, the full variable domain is DTGVSQNPRHKITKRGQNVTFRCDPISEHNRLYWYRQTLGQGPEFLTYFQNEAQLEKSRLLSDRFSAERPKGSFSTLEIQRTEQGDSAMYLCASSLGAAGRKETQYFGPGTRLLVL.

DNA for the CDR3: TGCGCCAGCAGCTTGCTGCAGACAGGGACAGATACGCAGTATTTT. This translates into CASSLLQTGTDTQYF. This chain joins TRBV5-1 and TRBJ2-3; 7 bases line up with TRBD1. Germline V gene data show CDR1 as SGHRS and CDR2 as YFSETQ. The CDR3 extends over 15 amino acids. V shed 1 base and J 3 bases; nucleotides not matched to a gene: 5.

The V gene is TRBV7-2, the J gene TRBJ2-7, with D perhaps matching TRBD1 (6 bases). The germline V and J ends were trimmed by 2 bases and 4 bases, with 12 bases remaining between them. The CDR3 loop spans 14 amino acids. Germline lookup yields CDR1 SGHTA and CDR2 FQGNSA. The CDR3 reads CASSLSQGRYEQYF. The DNA for the CDR3 is TGTGCCAGCAGCTTAAGCCAGGGGCGGTACGAGCAGTACTTC.

The chain is built from TRBV30 and TRBJ1-3; 7 bases are shared with TRBD1. The CDR3 length is 13 residues. Germline trimming cut 4 bases from V and 2 bases from J; bases unmatched to any gene: 2. The germline V gene has CDR1 GTSNPN and CDR2 SVGIG (reference sequence). The CDR3 protein is CAWTDRAGNTIYF. The CDR3, as DNA: TGTGCCTGGACCGACAGGGCTGGAAACACCATATATTTT.

V gene TRBV3-1 (or the pseudogene TRBV3-2) combines with J gene TRBJ2-2; TRBD2 agrees at 9 bases. Looked up from germline, CDR1 is LGHDT and CDR2 is YNNKEL (reference sequence). V lost 4 bases and J lost 6; bases outside the gene matches: 9. This CDR3 is 16 amino acids long. CDR3 region: CASSRRTSEEAGELFF. DNA for the CDR3: TGTGCCAGCAGCCGCAGGACTAGCGAGGAGGCCGGGGAGCTGTTTTTT.

The count of this clone is one. The chain carries TRBV27 and TRBJ2-5, with 9 bases identical to TRBD1. Germline assignment: CDR1 MNHEY and CDR2 SMNVEV (reference sequence). This CDR3 spans 17 amino acids. With V trimmed by 1 base and J by 4 bases, 10 bases remained unmatched. The CDR3 sequence: CASSLYSGQGRVETQYF. The CDR3 nucleotides are TGTGCCAGCAGTTTATATTCAGGACAGGGGCGCGTAGAGACCCAGTACTTC.

The rearrangement uses TRBV9 and TRBJ2-5; perhaps TRBD1 as D (5 bases). Germline values: CDR1 SGDLS, CDR2 YYNGEE. The V gene lost 4 bases and the J gene lost 2 bases, with 15 bases spanning the gap. This CDR3 is built from 15 residues. The CDR3 DNA is TGTGCCAGCAGCCCCCATGGGGCTCCTCAAGAGACCCAGTACTTC. Translated, it gives CASSPHGAPQETQYF.

V is TRBV11-2 and J is TRBJ1-3; TRBD1 agrees at 8 bases. The CDR3 length is 16 residues. With 5 bases clipped from V and 0 bases from J, the junction kept 6 bases outside the gene matches. Germline V lookup: CDR1 SGHAT, CDR2 FQNNGV. The CDR3 protein is CASSPRGTGSGNTIYF. CDR3 DNA sequence: TGTGCCAGCAGCCCAAGGGGGACAGGCTCTGGAAACACCATATATTTT.

This clone was seen a handful of times. The chain has TRBV10-3 and TRBJ1-1; 7 bases are shared with TRBD1. CDR1 and CDR2 from the germline V gene are ENHRY and SYGVKD. J was trimmed by 1 base and V by 7 bases; bases with no gene match: 6. The CDR3 spans 14 residues. The CDR3 spells CAITQTGTNTEAFF. Written as DNA, the CDR3 is TGTGCCATCACCCAGACAGGGACGAACACTGAAGCTTTCTTT.

This chain links TRBV15 with TRBJ2-2; TRBD1 agrees at 7 bases. After removal of 8 bases from V and 3 bases from J, the junction contained 9 bases not matched to a gene. Germline V gene lookup returns CDR1 LNHNV and CDR2 YYDKDF (reference sequence). This CDR3 region has 15 residues. This CDR3 reads CATGSVQGDTGELFF. The CDR3 nucleotides are TGTGCCACCGGGTCAGTCCAGGGGGACACCGGGGAGCTGTTTTTT.

The V gene is TRBV24-1, the J gene TRBJ1-2; 10 bases match TRBD1. Germline lookup yields CDR1 KGHDR and CDR2 SFDVKD. After removal of 7 bases from V and 4 bases from J, the junction contained 11 bases not matched to a gene. The CDR3 length is 16 residues. DNA of the CDR3: TGTGCCACCAGCCATGCCGGGACAGGGGCTTCCTATGGCTACACCTTC. Protein: CATSHAGTGASYGYTF.

The chain links TRBV29-1 to TRBJ1-1; 10 bases are shared with TRBD1. The CDR3 runs to 15 residues. Germline trimming cut 6 bases from V and 0 bases from J; bases unmatched to any gene: 7. The V gene's germline CDR1 is SQVTM and CDR2 ANQGSEA. CDR3 sequence: CSVTAGTGVNTEAFF. The CDR3 DNA reads TGCAGCGTCACCGCTGGGACAGGGGTGAACACTGAAGCTTTCTTT.